These T cell receptor beta chains were read from a single sample in a study of early T cells in non-severe SARS-CoV-2 infection. MiXCR, applied by TCRdb to the 5' RACE reads, yields one record per CDR3 protein. The data hold some 58,000 distinct CDR3 sequences, with around 13% observed a single time. Sequencing used whole blood. The origin of the receptors is an adult who was a healthcare worker with PCR-confirmed SARS-CoV-2 infection or an uninfected control (not recorded which). The CDR3 runs from the conserved cysteine through the conserved F or W. The D gene is left open where the match is weak. Only part of the rows carry a size: once, few, many, or a class if the clone is expanded.

d_call,v_call,j_call,clone_size,cdr3_aa,cdr3_nt
.,TRBV4-2,TRBJ2-3,few,CASSQERAPPSTDTQYF,TGTGCCAGCAGCCAAGAGAGAGCCCCCCCTAGCACAGATACGCAGTATTTT
.,TRBV2,TRBJ1-5,.,CASKAPNQPQHF,TGTGCCAGCAAGGCCCCCAATCAGCCCCAGCATTTT
TRBD2,TRBV24-1,TRBJ2-7,many,CATAGEYEQYF,TGTGCCACGGCGGGGGAATACGAGCAGTACTTC
TRBD1,TRBV20-1,TRBJ1-2,few,CSARVRTGASGYTF,TGCAGTGCTAGAGTCCGGACAGGGGCGAGTGGCTACACCTTC
.,TRBV7-2,TRBJ2-1,few,CASSLDIREGQFF,TGTGCCAGCAGCTTAGATATCAGGGAAGGACAGTTCTTC
.,TRBV14,TRBJ1-5,many,CASSQDERRNQPQHF,TGTGCCAGCAGCCAAGATGAAAGGCGAAATCAGCCCCAGCATTTT
.,TRBV12-3/TRBV12-4,TRBJ2-6,.,CASSLKYSGANVLTF,TGTGCCAGCAGTTTAAAGTACTCTGGGGCCAACGTCCTGACTTTC
.,TRBV11-2,TRBJ1-6,.,CASSLDLHSPLHF,TGTGCCAGCAGCTTAGATCTGCATTCACCCCTCCACTTT
.,TRBV5-1,TRBJ2-6,few,CASSLEAGANVLTF,TGCGCCAGCAGCTTGGAGGCTGGGGCCAACGTCCTGACTTTC
.,TRBV2,TRBJ2-6,.,CASSKTEGANVLTF,TGTGCCAGCAGTAAGACGGAAGGGGCCAACGTCCTGACTTTC
.,TRBV5-1,TRBJ2-5,many,CASGDGGPQETQYF,TGCGCCAGCGGGGATGGGGGACCGCAAGAGACCCAGTACTTC
.,TRBV12-3/TRBV12-4,TRBJ1-3,few,CASTSRGVENTIYF,TGTGCCAGCACCTCGAGGGGAGTTGAAAACACCATATATTTT
TRBD1,TRBV4-3,TRBJ1-1,few,CASSLFPGQGSAEAFF,TGCGCCAGCAGCCTGTTCCCAGGACAGGGAAGCGCTGAAGCTTTCTTT
TRBD1,TRBV11-2,TRBJ1-4,.,CASSLDRQGNEKLFF,TGTGCCAGCAGCTTAGACCGACAGGGTAATGAAAAACTGTTTTTT
TRBD1,TRBV20-1,TRBJ1-4,few,CSAERTGYGEKLFF,TGCAGTGCGGAGAGGACAGGCTACGGTGAAAAACTGTTTTTT
.,TRBV7-9,TRBJ2-7,.,CASSRTGISYEQYF,TGTGCCAGCAGCCGAACCGGGATCTCCTACGAGCAGTACTTC
.,TRBV18,TRBJ1-2,many,CASSVDNYGYTF,TGTGCCAGCTCGGTGGATAACTATGGCTACACCTTC
.,TRBV29-1,TRBJ1-2,many,CSAYRQDYGYTF,TGCAGCGCATATAGACAAGACTATGGCTACACCTTC
.,TRBV6-2/TRBV6-3,TRBJ2-2,many,CASSYWNTGELFF,TGTGCCAGCAGTTACTGGAACACCGGGGAGCTGTTTTTT
TRBD1,TRBV9,TRBJ2-7,few,CASSAAGTGYEQYF,TGTGCCAGCAGCGCTGCCGGGACAGGGTACGAGCAGTACTTC
.,TRBV18,TRBJ2-5,.,CASSPPGEEGTQYF,TGTGCCAGCTCACCACCGGGGGAGGAGGGGACCCAGTACTTC
TRBD1,TRBV15,TRBJ2-7,many,CATSKYTGGTFEQYF,TGTGCCACCAGCAAATATACAGGGGGGACGTTCGAGCAGTACTTC
.,TRBV7-2,TRBJ2-7,few,CASSLRPGQINEQYF,TGTGCCAGCAGCTTACGGCCAGGCCAGATCAACGAGCAGTACTTC
TRBD1,TRBV2,TRBJ1-1,.,CASRGQGAWAFF,TGTGCCAGCAGAGGACAGGGGGCGTGGGCTTTCTTT
TRBD1,TRBV12-3/TRBV12-4,TRBJ2-7,.,CASSGQDRVNPYEQYF,TGTGCCAGCAGTGGACAAGACAGGGTAAACCCCTACGAGCAGTACTTC
TRBD1,TRBV2,TRBJ2-7,.,CATTGTAYYEQYF,TGTGCCACCACCGGGACAGCGTACTACGAGCAGTACTTC